This entry lists 3 T cell receptor beta chains sequenced from one sample in a study of regulatory T cells in long-lasting Graves disease. Building of the TCR beta libraries involved iRepertoire HTBI primers and Arm-PCR of CDR3 regions. TCRdb fed the multiplex PCR reads into MiXCR, producing one record per CDR3 protein. The table has about 290,000 distinct CDR3 sequences, under 25% seen once; the top ten hold about 61%. This sample's time point: persistent/refractory GD, antithyroid drugs over 5 years with positive TRAb. PBMC RNA was the source of the TCR library. The sample consisted of peripheral blood mononuclear cells (PBMCs), taken when the disease was refractory, from a patient treated with antithyroid drugs. The source of these receptors is a female donor with Graves disease.

The V call is TRBV20-1, the J call TRBJ2-2; D gene ambiguous. V lost 1 base and J 1 base, leaving 7 bases between the germline ends. Germline assignment: CDR1 DFQATT and CDR2 SNEGSKA (reference sequence). The CDR3 covers 14 residues. The CDR3, as DNA: TGCAGTGCTAGAGTGGACGGGAACACCGGGGAGCTGTTTTTT. It encodes CSARVDGNTGELFF.

This clonotype was seen only a few times. CDR3 amino acids: CASSQWLNTGELFF. The DNA of the CDR3 is TGTGCCAGCAGCCAATGGCTAAACACCGGGGAGCTGTTTTTT. J is TRBJ2-2 and V is TRBV14, with D uncertain. This CDR3 contains 14 residues. Germline CDR1 SGHDN, CDR2 FVKESK. Trimming removed 2 bases from V and 2 bases from J, with 6 bases in between.

This clonotype showed up many times. The chain carries TRBV2 and TRBJ2-7, with a weak D call TRBD1 (6 bases). V gave up 4 bases and J gave up 6 bases, with 19 bases separating them. CDR1 is SNHLY, CDR2 FYNNEI, per germline. CDR3 length equals 15 residues. The CDR3 is CASSVQSTGDIEQYF. CDR3 nucleotide sequence: TGTGCCAGCAGTGTCCAATCAACCGGGGACATCGAGCAGTACTTC.